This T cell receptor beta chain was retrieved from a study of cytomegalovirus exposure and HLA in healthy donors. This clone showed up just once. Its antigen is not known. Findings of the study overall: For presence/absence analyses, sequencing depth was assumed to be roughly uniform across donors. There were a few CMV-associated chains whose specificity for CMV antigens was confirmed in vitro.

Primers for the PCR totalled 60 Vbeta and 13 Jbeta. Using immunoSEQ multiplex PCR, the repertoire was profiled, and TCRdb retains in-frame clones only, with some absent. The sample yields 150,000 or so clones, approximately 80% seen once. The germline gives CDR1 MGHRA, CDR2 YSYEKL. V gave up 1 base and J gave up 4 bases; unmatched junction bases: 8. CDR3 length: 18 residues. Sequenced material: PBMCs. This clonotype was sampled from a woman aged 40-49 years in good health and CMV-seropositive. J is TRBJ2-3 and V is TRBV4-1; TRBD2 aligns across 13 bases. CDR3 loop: CASSQGLLAGGDADTQYF. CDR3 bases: TGCGCCAGCAGCCAAGGACTACTAGCGGGAGGGGATGCAGATACGCAGTATTTT.